What follows are 8 T cell receptor beta chains derived from one specimen sequenced in a study of blood T cell repertoires in COVID-19. Sequencing used immunoSEQ multiplex PCR; TCRdb keeps in-frame clones, though not all of them. The table has approximately 150,000 clones, around 84% seen once; the top ten hold about 18%. Sequencing was done on a sample of peripheral blood. Every receptor here comes from an elderly woman with acute or convalescent COVID-19.

The chain joins TRBV7-2 to TRBJ2-5; 12 positions match TRBD2. V was clipped by 6 bases and J by 5 bases; unmatched bases: 4. Germline V lookup: CDR1 SGHTA, CDR2 FQGNSA. This CDR3 has 14 residues. This CDR3 reads CASRNGLAGETQYF. In DNA form, the CDR3 reads TGTGCCAGCAGAAACGGACTAGCGGGGGAGACCCAGTACTTC.

The CDR3 region is CASSGDYSSGANVLTF. The CDR3 bases are TGTGCCAGCAGCGGGGATTATTCGTCTGGGGCCAACGTCCTGACTTTC. V usage is TRBV27 and J usage is TRBJ2-6; tentative D call: TRBD2 (5 bases). Between the trimmed V and J ends, which lost 6 bases and 1 base, there was a span of 13 bases. The CDR3 is made up of 16 amino acids. Germline V gives CDR1 MNHEY, CDR2 SMNVEV (reference sequence).

The chain links TRBV18 to TRBJ1-1; no firm D call. CDR1 and CDR2 (germline): KGHSH, LQKENI. V was clipped by 3 bases and J by 0 bases, with 20 bases between them. This CDR3 region has 18 residues. CDR3 coding DNA: TGTGCCAGCTCACCCCTCCCGGGTCGACCAACGCTGAACACTGAAGCTTTCTTT. It is translated as CASSPLPGRPTLNTEAFF.

This chain joins TRBV9 and TRBJ2-3; tentatively, D is TRBD1 (6 bases). Germline loops: CDR1 SGDLS, CDR2 YYNGEE. Trimming took off 2 bases at V and 4 bases at J, with 23 bases between the two ends. The CDR3 consists of 18 residues. The CDR3 loop reads CASSVSLGQTLSADTQYF. In DNA, the CDR3 is TGTGCCAGCAGCGTGAGCCTCGGACAGACCCTCTCGGCAGATACGCAGTATTTT. Variable domain in full (rest from reference TRBV9 and TRBJ2-3): DSGVTQTPKHLITATGQRVTLRCSPRSGDLSVYWYQQSLDQGLQFLIQYYNGEERAKGNILERFSAQQFPDLHSELNLSSLELGDSALYFCASSVSLGQTLSADTQYFGPGTRLTVL.

This clone is a singleton in its sample. V usage is TRBV27 and J usage is TRBJ1-5, with D perhaps matching TRBD1 (6 bases). This CDR3 spans 15 amino acids. V was clipped by 4 bases and J by 6 bases, with 16 bases between them. The V gene's germline CDR1 is MNHEY and CDR2 SMNVEV (reference sequence). Here the CDR3 reads CASSSGTRPTQPQHF. CDR3 nucleotide sequence: TGTGCCAGCAGTTCCGGGACAAGGCCTACTCAGCCCCAGCATTTT.

The CDR3 DNA sequence: TGTGCCAGCATGGCAGGGAAGTCGAGTGGAAACACCATATATTTT. Amino acid sequence: CASMAGKSSGNTIYF. The chain recombines TRBV2 with TRBJ1-3, with D perhaps matching TRBD1 (5 bases). This CDR3 comprises 15 residues. CDR1 is SNHLY and CDR2 is FYNNEI in the germline V gene. V was trimmed by 7 bases and J by 3 bases, leaving 16 bases between them. Looking up the rest from reference TRBV2 and TRBJ1-3 gives the full variable domain: EPEVTQTPSHQVTQMGQEVILRCVPISNHLYFYWYRQILGQKVEFLVSFYNNEISEKSEIFDDQFSVERPDGSNFTLKIRSTKLEDSAMYFCASMAGKSSGNTIYFGEGSWLTVV.

This CDR3 reads CASTAGTANTGELFF. CDR3 nucleotides: TGTGCCAGCACCGCCGGGACAGCGAACACCGGGGAGCTGTTTTTT. The chain joins TRBV11-3 to TRBJ2-2; 7 bases fit TRBD1. Germline V gives CDR1 SGHNT, CDR2 YENEEA. CDR3 length: 15 residues. V shed 7 bases, J shed 0 bases, and the junction held 5 bases outside the gene matches.

This rearrangement joins TRBV6-1 to TRBJ2-1, with 9 bases identical to TRBD2. Germline V lookup: CDR1 MNHNS, CDR2 SASEGT. V shed 0 bases, J shed 9 bases, and the junction held 6 bases outside the gene matches. The CDR3 consists of 15 residues. The CDR3: CASSEAGRGGSEQFF. The CDR3 DNA sequence: TGTGCCAGCAGTGAAGCTGGGCGGGGGGGCTCTGAGCAGTTCTTC.